This T cell receptor (beta chain) stems from a study of blood T cell repertoires in COVID-19. Study background: Material from acute and convalescent COVID-19 was sourced from the United States, Italy and Spain. Sources were T cells, B-cell-depleted T cells, or PBMCs; the material itself was cDNA or gDNA.

The CDR3 runs to 14 residues. Germline assignment: CDR1 SGHNT and CDR2 YYREEE (reference sequence). With V trimmed by 4 bases and J by 2 bases, 2 bases remained unmatched. Authors' analysis steps: Using reference gene primer amplification, nucleated cell counts were estimated. This table comes from immunoSEQ multiplex PCR, and its TCRdb copy is limited to in-frame clones, with some not included. That table supplies the V and J calls and clone size; D and trimming were determined from the DNA. The sample lists about 140,000 clones, around four fifths occurring once. Source material: peripheral blood. This chain uses TRBV5-4 with TRBJ2-7, with 11 bases that match TRBD1. This clonotype was obtained from a man in his 60s who had recovered from COVID-19. CDR3 DNA: TGTGCCAGCAGCCTGGGACAGGGGGCCTACGAGCAGTACTTC. This sequence encodes CASSLGQGAYEQYF.